The rows below give T cell receptor beta chains drawn from one sample of a study of T cells in Graves' hyperthyroidism and ophthalmopathy. From the multiplex PCR reads, TCRdb called clonotypes with MiXCR, one entry per CDR3 protein. This table holds about 210,000 distinct CDR3 sequences, approximately 17% found once. Source material: blood. All receptors come from a man aged 45-65 years with Graves' hyperthyroidism. The conserved cysteine and the conserved F or W are not part of the CDR3 here.

V	J	CDR3
TRBV27	TRBJ2-7	ASSWGWDYEQY
TRBV7-7	TRBJ2-7	ASSSDRGKEQY
TRBV3-1	TRBJ1-2	ASSQGTGANYGYT
TRBV2	TRBJ2-7	ASTQGSGGYEQY
TRBV5-1	TRBJ2-5	ASSFSTSGTQETQY
TRBV20-1	TRBJ2-3	SAVLADTQY
TRBV30	TRBJ2-1	AWSAGTSGYNEQF
TRBV24-1	TRBJ2-2	ATSDLTSGSANTGELF
TRBV30	TRBJ2-5	AWSIRAIQETQY
TRBV18	TRBJ2-1	ASSPPSGSGNEQF
TRBV12-3/TRBV12-4	TRBJ2-3	ASSLARTDTQY
TRBV10-2	TRBJ2-1	ASNSVNYNEQF
TRBV7-2	TRBJ1-2	ASSLKTGVGYT
TRBV28	TRBJ1-2	ASRPGTGQGRHGYT
TRBV7-8	TRBJ2-2	ASSPRLAGELF
TRBV9	TRBJ2-3	ASSVGGRVGTDTQY
TRBV7-9	TRBJ2-1	ASSYPSSETYNEQF
TRBV7-2	TRBJ2-5	ASSLARRGTVTQY
TRBV6-1	TRBJ2-7	ASRWQDSYEQY
TRBV28	TRBJ1-2	ASSRGQNYGYT
TRBV7-7	TRBJ2-1	ASSIGREGEQF
TRBV6-1	TRBJ1-6	ASSPSQGGNSPLH
TRBV20-1	TRBJ1-2	SAREGARDPYGYT
TRBV20-1	TRBJ2-1	SARGLDGGENLKQF
TRBV2	TRBJ2-7	ASSDLDRASPYEQY
TRBV24-1	TRBJ2-1	ATSDNRDNEQF
TRBV6-1	TRBJ2-1	ARGEASGSHEQF
TRBV27	TRBJ1-1	ASSHWDRRNTEAF
TRBV20-1	TRBJ2-3	SARVNLRGDTQY
TRBV2	TRBJ2-3	ASTGVVTQY
TRBV6-5	TRBJ2-7	ASSYDRTGTYEQY
TRBV20-1	TRBJ2-5	SGQGGRETQY